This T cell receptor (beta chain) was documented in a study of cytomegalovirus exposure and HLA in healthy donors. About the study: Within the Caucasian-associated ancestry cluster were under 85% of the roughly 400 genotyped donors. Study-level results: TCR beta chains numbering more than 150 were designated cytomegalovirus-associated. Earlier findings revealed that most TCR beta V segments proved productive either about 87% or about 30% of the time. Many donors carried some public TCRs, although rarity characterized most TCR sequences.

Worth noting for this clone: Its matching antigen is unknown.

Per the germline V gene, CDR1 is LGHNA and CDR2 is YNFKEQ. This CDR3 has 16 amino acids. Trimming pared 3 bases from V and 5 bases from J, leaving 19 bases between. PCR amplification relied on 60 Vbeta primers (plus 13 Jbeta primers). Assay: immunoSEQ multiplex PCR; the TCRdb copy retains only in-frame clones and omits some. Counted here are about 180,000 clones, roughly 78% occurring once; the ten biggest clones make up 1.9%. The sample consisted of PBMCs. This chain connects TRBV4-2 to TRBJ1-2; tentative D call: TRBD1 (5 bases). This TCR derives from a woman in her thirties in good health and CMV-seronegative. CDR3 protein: CASSQIQDLPIYGYTF. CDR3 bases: TGTGCCAGCAGCCAGATACAGGACCTCCCTATTTATGGCTACACCTTC.